The next 15 T cell receptor beta chains were all read from a single sample in a study of cytomegalovirus exposure and HLA in healthy donors. With 60 Vbeta and 13 Jbeta primers, the PCR was carried out. Here immunoSEQ multiplex PCR was the method, and the copy in TCRdb shows in-frame clones only, minus some. The table records about 120,000 clones, about 81% of them present only once. Sequenced material: PBMCs. These receptors were taken from a woman in her forties or fifties in good health and CMV-seropositive.

V is TRBV5-1 and J is TRBJ2-1; D unresolved. Trimming cost V 0 bases and J 9 bases, with 10 bases left between them. Germline CDR1 SGHRS, CDR2 YFSETQ. The CDR3 covers 13 residues. The CDR3 nucleotides are TGCGCCAGCAGCTTGGAGGCTAGAACTGAGCAGTTCTTC. Translated, it gives CASSLEARTEQFF.

V usage is TRBV6-5 and J usage is TRBJ1-5; tentative D call: TRBD1 (5 bases). The CDR3 covers 15 residues. Germline lookup yields CDR1 MNHEY and CDR2 SVGAGI. Trimming removed 6 bases from V and 2 bases from J, with 14 bases in between. The CDR3 protein is CASRNSGVGNQPQHF. In nucleotides, the CDR3 is TGTGCCAGCAGGAACTCGGGGGTGGGCAATCAGCCCCAGCATTTT.

This clone turned up a few times. This chain joins TRBV10-3 and TRBJ1-1; 12 nucleotides agree with TRBD1. V shed 0 bases, J shed 2 bases, and the junction held 7 bases outside the gene matches. The CDR3 totals 18 residues. Germline values: CDR1 ENHRY, CDR2 SYGVKD. The CDR3 region has the DNA TGTGCCATCAGTGAGTCTCCGGGACAGGGGGCAGTAAACACTGAAGCTTTCTTT. Translating gives CAISESPGQGAVNTEAFF.

This clone was counted only a few times. The rearrangement links TRBV27 to TRBJ2-1; 9 nucleotides align to TRBD2. The germline V gene has CDR1 MNHEY and CDR2 SMNVEV (reference sequence). Trimming cost V 6 bases and J 4 bases; bases outside gene matches: 10. This CDR3 is 16 amino acids long. CDR3 sequence: CASSPSLAGLYNEQFF. The CDR3 region has the DNA TGTGCCAGCAGCCCTTCCCTAGCGGGACTATACAATGAGCAGTTCTTC.

V is TRBV5-1 and J is TRBJ2-3, with 9 positions matching TRBD2. With V trimmed by 2 bases and J by 3 bases, 7 bases remained unmatched. CDR1 is SGHRS, CDR2 YFSETQ, per germline. The CDR3 runs to 16 residues. CDR3 sequence: CASSLGASGDTDTQYF. CDR3 in DNA: TGCGCCAGCAGCTTAGGGGCTAGCGGGGATACAGATACGCAGTATTTT.

The chain links TRBV4-3 to TRBJ2-3, with TRBD2 as a possible D gene (6 bases). V lost 0 bases, J lost 1 base, and 11 bases lay in between. The germline V gene encodes CDR1 LGHNA and CDR2 YSLEER. The CDR3 covers 16 residues. CDR3 in DNA: TGCGCCAGCAGCCAAGACCCGTGGGGGGGCACAGATACGCAGTATTTT. Its protein product is CASSQDPWGGTDTQYF.

The J gene is TRBJ2-3, the V gene TRBV4-1; D perhaps matches TRBD2 (5 bases). Trimming left V 4 bases short and J 5 bases short, with 10 bases between. The CDR3 is 13 amino acids. Germline CDR1 and CDR2: MGHRA and YSYEKL. CDR3 protein: CASSRGLGDTQYF. CDR3 sequence (DNA): TGCGCCAGCAGCCGAGGGTTGGGAGATACGCAGTATTTT.

The rearrangement links TRBV5-1 to TRBJ2-7, with 12 positions matching TRBD2. V dropped 7 bases and J dropped 7; count of bases not matched to a gene: 12. Germline lookup yields CDR1 SGHRS and CDR2 YFSETQ. This CDR3 is 15 amino acids long. CDR3 DNA: TGCGCCAGCCGTAGACTAGCGGGGGACTCGGGGGAGCAGTACTTC. Its protein is CASRRLAGDSGEQYF.

A single count supports this clone. V is TRBV7-2 and J is TRBJ1-1, with 7 bases that match TRBD1. The V segment lost 4 bases and the J segment 2 bases; nucleotides outside the gene matches: 10. Germline V gene sequence: CDR1 SGHTA, CDR2 FQGNSA. This CDR3 comprises 16 residues. The CDR3, as DNA: TGTGCCAGCAGCTCTCAAGGGGGCCAGGTTAACACTGAAGCTTTCTTT. This encodes CASSSQGGQVNTEAFF.

This chain connects TRBV27 to TRBJ2-1; D perhaps matches TRBD1 (6 bases). V was clipped by 9 bases and J by 2 bases, with 17 bases between them. Germline V gene data show CDR1 as MNHEY and CDR2 as SMNVEV (reference sequence). This CDR3 is built from 15 residues. The CDR3 reads CASSTGTPTYNEQFF. For the CDR3, the DNA is TGTGCCAGTTCGACCGGGACACCCACCTACAATGAGCAGTTCTTC.

V and J are TRBV7-2 and TRBJ1-2; D gene uncertain. The germline CDR1 and CDR2 sequences are SGHTA and FQGNSA. V lost 2 bases and J 5 bases, leaving 24 bases between the germline ends. The CDR3 consists of 18 residues. DNA of the CDR3: TGTGCCAGCAGCTTACAGACCCGGAGGAGTACGGGTCTTTATGGCTACACCTTC. Amino acid sequence: CASSLQTRRSTGLYGYTF.

This clone showed up just once. The junction differs from germline at one of its ends, possibly a read error. The V call is TRBV7-7, the J call TRBJ2-7, with D perhaps TRBD1 (6 bases). CDR3 size: 13 residues. Germline loops: CDR1 SSHAT, CDR2 FNYEAQ (reference sequence). For the CDR3, the DNA is TGTGCTAGCAGCTTAACAGGGTCCCGGGAGCAGTACTTC. Amino acids: CASSLTGSREQYF.

The CDR3 protein is CASTDFRGAGNQPQHF. In nucleotides, the CDR3 is TGTGCCAGCACCGATTTCAGGGGGGCAGGTAATCAGCCCCAGCATTTT. The chain has TRBV7-9 and TRBJ1-5, with 7 nucleotides matching TRBD1. Germline-derived CDR1 and CDR2 are SEHNR and FQNEAQ (reference sequence). Trimming removed 7 bases from V and 4 bases from J; junction bases left unmatched: 13. The CDR3 has 16 amino acids.

This chain joins TRBV6-1 and TRBJ1-1, with D possibly matching TRBD1 (5 bases). CDR3 length: 15 residues. CDR1 and CDR2 (germline): MNHNS, SASEGT. Trimming took 3 bases from V and 1 from J, leaving 12 bases between them. CDR3 DNA: TGTGCCAGCAGTGAGGGGACTTTTCGGAACACTGAAGCTTTCTTT. It translates to CASSEGTFRNTEAFF.

This chain uses TRBV7-2 with TRBJ2-3; 15 nucleotides line up with TRBD2. The length of the CDR3 is 16 residues. The ends lost 5 bases at V and 6 bases at J; junction bases unmatched: 6. Germline CDR1 reads SGHTA; CDR2 reads FQGNSA. The CDR3 is CASSKGLAGGRDTQYF. The CDR3 bases are TGTGCCAGCAGCAAGGGACTAGCGGGGGGACGGGATACGCAGTATTTT.